Detailed here is one T cell receptor beta chain. Individuals drawn from around 25 US areas were roughly 18 to 89 years old. Cohort allocation depended upon clinical history that participants reported. Germline CDR1 MNHEY, CDR2 SMNVEV (reference sequence). This CDR3 is 13 amino acids long. V lost 11 bases, J lost 6 bases, and 8 bases stayed unmatched. The data are from a study of blood T cell repertoires in COVID-19. Across the whole study: In each case, the material was cDNA or gDNA derived from T cells, B-cell-depleted T cells, or PBMCs.

Using immunoSEQ multiplex PCR, the repertoire was profiled, and TCRdb retains in-frame clones only, with some absent. Here the sample spans about 220,000 clones, around 90% being singletons. The clonotype originates from a man under 40 who had been exposed to COVID-19. The chain links TRBV27 to TRBJ2-1, with TRBD1 matching 9 bases. Sequenced input: PBMCs or T cells enriched from blood (not recorded which). In DNA form, the CDR3 reads TGTGCCGTCCGGGACAGGGTAGCCAATGAGCAGTTCTTC. Protein: CAVRDRVANEQFF.